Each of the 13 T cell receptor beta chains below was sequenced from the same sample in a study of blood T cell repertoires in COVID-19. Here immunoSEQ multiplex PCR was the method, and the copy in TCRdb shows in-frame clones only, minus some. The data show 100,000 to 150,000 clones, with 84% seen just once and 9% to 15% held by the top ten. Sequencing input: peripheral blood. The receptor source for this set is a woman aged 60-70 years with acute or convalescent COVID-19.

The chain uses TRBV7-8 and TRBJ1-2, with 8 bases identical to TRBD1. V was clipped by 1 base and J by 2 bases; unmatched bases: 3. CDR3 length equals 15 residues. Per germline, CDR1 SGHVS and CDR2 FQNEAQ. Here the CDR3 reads CASSLVQGANYGYTF. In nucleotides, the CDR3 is TGTGCCAGCAGCTTAGTCCAGGGGGCGAACTATGGCTACACCTTC.

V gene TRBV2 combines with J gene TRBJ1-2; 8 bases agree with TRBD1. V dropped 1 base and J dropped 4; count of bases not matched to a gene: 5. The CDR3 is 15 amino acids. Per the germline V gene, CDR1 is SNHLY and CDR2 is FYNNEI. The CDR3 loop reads CASSEDWDRFYGYTF. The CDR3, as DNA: TGTGCCAGCAGTGAAGACTGGGACAGGTTCTATGGCTACACCTTC.

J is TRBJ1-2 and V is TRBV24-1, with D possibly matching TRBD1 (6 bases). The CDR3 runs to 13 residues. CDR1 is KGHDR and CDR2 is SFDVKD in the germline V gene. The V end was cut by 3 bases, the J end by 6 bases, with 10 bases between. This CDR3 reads CATSDTTGNGYTF. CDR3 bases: TGTGCCACCAGTGATACCACAGGGAATGGCTACACCTTC.

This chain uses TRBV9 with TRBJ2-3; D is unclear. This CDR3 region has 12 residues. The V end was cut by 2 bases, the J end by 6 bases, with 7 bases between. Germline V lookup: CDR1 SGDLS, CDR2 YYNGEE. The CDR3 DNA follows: TGTGCCAGCAGCGTTAGTATGGATACGCAGTATTTT. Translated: CASSVSMDTQYF.

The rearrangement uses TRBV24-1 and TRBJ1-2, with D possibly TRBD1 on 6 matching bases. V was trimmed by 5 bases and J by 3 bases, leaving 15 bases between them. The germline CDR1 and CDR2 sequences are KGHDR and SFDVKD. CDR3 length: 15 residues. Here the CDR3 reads CATSAPRTGHYGYTF. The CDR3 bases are TGTGCCACCAGTGCTCCGCGAACAGGGCACTATGGCTACACCTTC.

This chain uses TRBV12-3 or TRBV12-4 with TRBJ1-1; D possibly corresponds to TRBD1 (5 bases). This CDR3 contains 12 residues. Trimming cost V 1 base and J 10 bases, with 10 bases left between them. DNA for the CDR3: TGTGCCAGCAGTTTAGGGGCGCAGGGAGCTTTCTTT. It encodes CASSLGAQGAFF.

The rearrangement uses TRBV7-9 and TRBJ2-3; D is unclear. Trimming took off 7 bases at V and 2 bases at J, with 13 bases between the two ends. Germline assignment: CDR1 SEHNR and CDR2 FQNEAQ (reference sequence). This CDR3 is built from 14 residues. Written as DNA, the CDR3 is TGTGCCAGCACCATAGTCCGTAACACAGATACGCAGTATTTT. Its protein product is CASTIVRNTDTQYF.

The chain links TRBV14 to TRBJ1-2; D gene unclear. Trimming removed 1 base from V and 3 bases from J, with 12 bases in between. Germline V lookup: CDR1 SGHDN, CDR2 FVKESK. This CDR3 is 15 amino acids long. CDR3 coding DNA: TGTGCCAGCAGCCAAGGGGGAGGGATCGACTATGGCTACACCTTC. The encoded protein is CASSQGGGIDYGYTF.

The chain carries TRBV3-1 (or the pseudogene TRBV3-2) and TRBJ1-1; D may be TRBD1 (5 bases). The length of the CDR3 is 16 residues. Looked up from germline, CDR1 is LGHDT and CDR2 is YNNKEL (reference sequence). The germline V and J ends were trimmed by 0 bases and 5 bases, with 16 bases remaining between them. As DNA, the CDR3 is TGTGCCAGCAGCCAAGAAGCCACCAGGGTCCGGACTGAAGCTTTCTTT. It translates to CASSQEATRVRTEAFF.

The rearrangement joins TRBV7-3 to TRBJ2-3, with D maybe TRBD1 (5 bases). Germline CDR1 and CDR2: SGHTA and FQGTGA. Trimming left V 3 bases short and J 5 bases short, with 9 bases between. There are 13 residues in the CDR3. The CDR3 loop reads CASSFLQGDTQYF. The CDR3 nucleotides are TGTGCCAGCAGCTTTCTTCAGGGAGATACGCAGTATTTT.

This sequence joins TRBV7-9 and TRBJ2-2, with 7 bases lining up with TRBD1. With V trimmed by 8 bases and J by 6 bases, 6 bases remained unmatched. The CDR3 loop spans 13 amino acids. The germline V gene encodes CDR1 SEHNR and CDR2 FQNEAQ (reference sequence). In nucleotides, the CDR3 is TGTGCCAGCGGATTACAGGGGTCCGGGGAGCTGTTTTTT. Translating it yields CASGLQGSGELFF. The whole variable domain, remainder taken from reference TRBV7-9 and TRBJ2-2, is DTGVSQNPRHKITKRGQNVTFRCDPISEHNRLYWYRQTLGQGPEFLTYFQNEAQLEKSRLLSDRFSAERPKGSFSTLEIQRTEQGDSAMYLCASGLQGSGELFFGEGSRLTVL.

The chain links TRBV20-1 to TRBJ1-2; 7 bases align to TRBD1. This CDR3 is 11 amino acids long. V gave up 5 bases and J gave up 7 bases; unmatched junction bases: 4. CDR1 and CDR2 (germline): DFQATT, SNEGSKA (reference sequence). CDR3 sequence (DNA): TGCAGTGCTTTTGACAGGGCTGGCTACACCTTC. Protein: CSAFDRAGYTF.

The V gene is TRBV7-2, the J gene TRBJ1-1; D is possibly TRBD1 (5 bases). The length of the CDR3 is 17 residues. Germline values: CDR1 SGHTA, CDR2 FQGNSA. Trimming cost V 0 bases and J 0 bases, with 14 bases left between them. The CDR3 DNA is TGTGCCAGCAGCTTAGCCCTAAAGGGGCTTATGAACACTGAAGCTTTCTTT. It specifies CASSLALKGLMNTEAFF. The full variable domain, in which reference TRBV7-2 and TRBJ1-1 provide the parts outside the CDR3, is GAGVSQSPSNKVTEKGKDVELRCDPISGHTALYWYRQSLGQGLEFLIYFQGNSAPDKSGLPSDRFSAERTGGSVSTLTIQRTQQEDSAVYLCASSLALKGLMNTEAFFGQGTRLTVV.